The sample holds one count of the clone carrying this T cell receptor beta chain. The entry originates in a study of blood T cell repertoires in COVID-19. For the study at large: Samples of COVID-19 (acute and convalescent) were obtained from the United States, Italy and Spain. In each case, the material was cDNA or gDNA derived from T cells, B-cell-depleted T cells, or PBMCs.

Cohorts were assigned according to the clinical history that participants reported. Original data processing: Cell counts per sample came from amplifying reference gene primers. The protocol was immunoSEQ multiplex PCR, while the TCRdb copy is restricted to in-frame clones and leaves out a portion. The D gene and trimming were derived from the DNA, and the V and J assignments and clone size from that table. Among approximately 440,000 clones, about 90% were seen once, and the ten largest hold about 0.6%. With 9 bases clipped from V and 7 bases from J, the junction kept 10 bases outside the gene matches. The CDR3 has 13 residues. Germline V lookup: CDR1 SGHDT, CDR2 YYEEEE.

The chain recombines TRBV5-6 with TRBJ1-2; 9 bases line up with TRBD1. The origin of this receptor is a man aged 18 to 30 who had recovered from COVID-19. The source material was PBMCs or T cells enriched from blood (not recorded which). The CDR3 protein is CATNTGGGRGYTF. The CDR3 nucleotides read TGTGCCACAAATACAGGGGGCGGACGTGGCTACACCTTC.